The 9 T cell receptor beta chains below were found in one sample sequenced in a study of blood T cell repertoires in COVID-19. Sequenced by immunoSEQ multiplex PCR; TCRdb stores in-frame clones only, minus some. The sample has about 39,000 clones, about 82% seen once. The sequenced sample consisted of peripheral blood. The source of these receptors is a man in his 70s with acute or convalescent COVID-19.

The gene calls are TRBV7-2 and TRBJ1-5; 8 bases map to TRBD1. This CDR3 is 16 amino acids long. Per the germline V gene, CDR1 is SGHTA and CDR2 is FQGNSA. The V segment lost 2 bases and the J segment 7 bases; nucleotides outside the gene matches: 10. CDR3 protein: CASSLKGTGGRQPQHF. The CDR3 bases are TGTGCCAGCAGCTTAAAGGGGACAGGAGGACGACAGCCCCAGCATTTT. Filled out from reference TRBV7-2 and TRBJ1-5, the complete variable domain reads GAGVSQSPSNKVTEKGKDVELRCDPISGHTALYWYRQSLGQGLEFLIYFQGNSAPDKSGLPSDRFSAERTGGSVSTLTIQRTQQEDSAVYLCASSLKGTGGRQPQHFGDGTRLSIL.

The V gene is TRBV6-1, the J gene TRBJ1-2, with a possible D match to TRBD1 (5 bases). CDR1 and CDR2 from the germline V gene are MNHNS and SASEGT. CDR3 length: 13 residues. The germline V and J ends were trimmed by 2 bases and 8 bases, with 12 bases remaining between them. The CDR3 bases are TGTGCCAGCAGTGAACAGGGTTTTATCGGCTACACCTTC. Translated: CASSEQGFIGYTF.

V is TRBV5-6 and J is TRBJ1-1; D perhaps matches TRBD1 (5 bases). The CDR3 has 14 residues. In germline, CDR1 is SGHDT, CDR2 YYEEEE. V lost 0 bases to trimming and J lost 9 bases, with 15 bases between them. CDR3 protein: CASSLVRERGKAFF. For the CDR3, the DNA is TGTGCCAGCAGCTTGGTCAGGGAGCGGGGAAAAGCTTTCTTT.

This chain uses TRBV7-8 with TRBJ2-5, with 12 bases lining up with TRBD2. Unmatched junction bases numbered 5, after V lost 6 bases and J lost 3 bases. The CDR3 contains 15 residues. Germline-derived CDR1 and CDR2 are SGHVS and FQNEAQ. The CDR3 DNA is TGTGCCAGCAGTCTGAGACTAGCGGGAGAAGAGACCCAGTACTTC. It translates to CASSLRLAGEETQYF.

The CDR3, as DNA: TGTGCCAGAAGCAGCCAAGCGGGAGACCAAGAGACCCAGTACTTC. It codes for CARSSQAGDQETQYF. The chain has TRBV5-3 and TRBJ2-5, with 8 bases lining up with TRBD2. TRBV5-3 is recorded as an ORF, its role being uncertain. V lost 4 bases and J lost 0; bases outside the gene matches: 5. The CDR3 runs to 15 residues.

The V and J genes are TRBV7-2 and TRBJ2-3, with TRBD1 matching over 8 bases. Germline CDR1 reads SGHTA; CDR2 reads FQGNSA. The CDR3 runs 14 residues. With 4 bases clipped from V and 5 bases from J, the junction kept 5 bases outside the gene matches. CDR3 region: CASSSQGGKDTQYF. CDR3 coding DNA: TGTGCCAGCAGCTCACAGGGGGGAAAAGATACGCAGTATTTT.

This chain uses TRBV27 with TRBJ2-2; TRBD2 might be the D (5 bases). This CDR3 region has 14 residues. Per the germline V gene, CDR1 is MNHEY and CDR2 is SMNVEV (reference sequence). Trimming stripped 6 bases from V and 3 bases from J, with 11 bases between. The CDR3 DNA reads TGTGCCAGCAGAAAAGGGAGCGACACCGGGGAGCTGTTTTTT. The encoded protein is CASRKGSDTGELFF.

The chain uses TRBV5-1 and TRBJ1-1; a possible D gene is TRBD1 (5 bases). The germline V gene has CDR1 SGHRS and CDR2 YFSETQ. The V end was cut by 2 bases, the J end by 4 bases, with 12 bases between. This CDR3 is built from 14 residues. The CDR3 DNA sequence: TGCGCCAGCAGCTTCTTGCGGGGGAGCACTGAAGCTTTCTTT. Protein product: CASSFLRGSTEAFF.

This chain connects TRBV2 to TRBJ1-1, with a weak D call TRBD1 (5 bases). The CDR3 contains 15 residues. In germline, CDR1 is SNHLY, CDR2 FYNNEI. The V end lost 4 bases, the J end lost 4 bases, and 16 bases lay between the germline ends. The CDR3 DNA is TGTGCCAGCAGTGTCCCCGGGGCCGGGGGCACTGAAGCTTTCTTT. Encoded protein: CASSVPGAGGTEAFF.